This TCR beta chain was profiled in a study of T cell clonotyping in hematopoietic cell transplantation listed by TCRdb under 2021. Regarding the research as a whole: A total of roughly 130 blood samples were collected in the study from 35 consecutive transplant recipients and their related donors. Recruitment of patients was conducted between late 2015 and early 2017, and follow-up was continued until late 2020 or death. Overall study results and their limits: A decrease in recipient TCR diversity was observed after transplant, and a progressive increase in pathologically expanded clonotypes was seen from day 30 to day 180. Sample size was limited, and cells were not sorted, so CD4 and CD8 repertoire contributions could not be separated. Broader posttransplant TCR repertoire diversity was predicted by donor and pretransplant recipient Inverse Simpson Index values. Only a small fraction of recipient repertoires overlapped donor repertoires, with over 95% appearing de novo at the given depth.

CDR1 and CDR2 (SGHRS, YFSETQ) derive from the germline V gene. Inclusive of the bounding cysteine and phenylalanine, the CDR3 is 16 residues long. Only the CDR3 DNA stays, 48 bases, in frame from base 1. V is reduced by 2 bases and J by 3 bases, leaving a spacing of 14 bases between them. The time point label on this specimen signifies: 180 days after allo-HCT. Blood from recipients was drawn about 28 days before transplant and again at days 30, 100 and 180 after transplant. Nuclei Lysis Solution was used to extract genomic DNA from fresh or cryopreserved unfractionated peripheral blood mononuclear cells. The immunoSEQ assay, a bias-controlled multiplex PCR using V- and J-specific primers, was used to amplify TCR beta CDR3 regions from genomic DNA. In a second PCR step, the CDR3 amplicons were tagged with a proprietary barcode plus Illumina adapter sequences. An Illumina MiSeq instrument was used for sequencing of the CDR3 libraries. The original pipeline was this. immunoSEQ Analyzer 3.0 was used for export and quality control, with R Bioconductor and Immunarch used for downstream analyses. Only productive rearrangements in the normalized downsampled data set went into calculating the repertoire metrics. Pathologically expanded clonotypes were defined as those larger than 5 templates in the normalized cohort. Repertoire diversity was measured with the Inverse Simpson Index. To capture all clonotypes, CMV-specificity analyses were performed on the non-normalized data set. The clones in this table, taken by TCRdb from immuneACCESS, are in-frame only. Not every clone is retained; where verified, under half of the shortfall comes from an unresolved V gene, and the cause of the rest is unknown. Clone size and V and J calls were adopted from that table, with D and trimming inferred from the DNA. The sample records thousands of clones, 60% to 80% of which are singletons. Around 17% of the sample is taken by the ten largest.

About this clone: No antigen is known for it. Base quality data are lacking; no much larger clone is found one base away.

Specimen: PBMCs, collected 180 days after allogeneic stem cell transplant. The clonotype was recovered from a male patient aged 35 to 55 who had an allogeneic stem cell transplant from a related donor, so the T cells may come from the graft donor. Some clones in this sample may be carry-over from other donors' samples. The chain is assembled from TRBV5-1 and TRBJ2-2; a weak D assignment points to TRBD2 (5 bases agree). Read as DNA, the sequence is TGCGCCAGCAGCTTTGCAAATGTGGGAGACACCGGGGAGCTGTTTTTT. This yields the protein CASSFANVGDTGELFF.